Sequencing of this TCR beta chain was carried out in a study of blood T cell repertoires in COVID-19. Study-level information: T cells, B-cell-depleted T cells, or PBMCs supplied cDNA or gDNA.

This CDR3 region has 15 residues. CDR1 MDHEN and CDR2 SYDVKM come from the germline V gene. Trimming took 7 bases from V and 8 from J, leaving 23 bases between them. How the authors handled the data: It was from reference gene primer amplification that nucleated cell counts were estimated. Some clones are missing from TCRdb's copy, which holds only in-frame ones; the method was immunoSEQ multiplex PCR. The DNA gave D and trimming, while V, J and clone size come from that table. This table has over 60,000 clones, approximately 80% appearing once. Enrolled during active infection, Seattle patients were then followed longitudinally.

Specimen: peripheral blood. V gene TRBV28 combines with J gene TRBJ1-2, with no clear D. The TCR originated in a man aged 45 to 65 with COVID-19, enrolled during active disease. CDR3: CASMSAGLAGHGYTF. CDR3 nucleotides: TGTGCCAGCATGTCCGCGGGTTTAGCTGGGCACGGCTACACCTTC.